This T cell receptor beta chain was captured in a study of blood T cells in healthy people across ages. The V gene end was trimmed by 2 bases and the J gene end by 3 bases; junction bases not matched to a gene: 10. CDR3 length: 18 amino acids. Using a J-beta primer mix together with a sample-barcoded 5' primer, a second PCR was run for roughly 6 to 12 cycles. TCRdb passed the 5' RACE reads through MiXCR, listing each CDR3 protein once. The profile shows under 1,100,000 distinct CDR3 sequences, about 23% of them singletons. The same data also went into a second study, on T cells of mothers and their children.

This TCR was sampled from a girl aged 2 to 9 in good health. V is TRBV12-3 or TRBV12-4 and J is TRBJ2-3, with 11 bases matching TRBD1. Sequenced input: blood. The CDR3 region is CASSLRRVGQGATDTQYF. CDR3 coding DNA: TGTGCCAGCAGTTTAAGAAGGGTAGGACAGGGGGCTACAGATACGCAGTATTTT.